This is a list of T cell receptor beta chains from one sample in a study of regulatory dendritic cells for organ transplantation. Repertoires were generated with immunoSEQ multiplex PCR, while TCRdb's copy carries only in-frame clones and drops some. In the table there are 30,000 to 35,000 clones, less than 90% of which are singletons. Sequenced input: naive CD4+ T cells from blood. The receptors originated from a human donor in good health. The CDR3 runs from the conserved cysteine through the conserved F or W. The D gene is left open where the match is weak.

>NA|TRBJ1-1|TRBV9
TGTGCCAGCAGCGCTACACCGAACACTGAAGCTTTCTTT
CASSATPNTEAFF
>NA|TRBJ1-2|TRBV19
TGTGCCAGTAGCCTCCCGACGGTCTATGGCTACACCTTC
CASSLPTVYGYTF
>TRBD1|TRBJ2-3|TRBV30
TGTGCCTGGAAGGGACAGGTCCCAGATACGCAGTATTTT
CAWKGQVPDTQYF
>NA|TRBJ1-1|TRBV12-1
TGTGCCAGCAGCGGGAGACAGGGCGGGGACACTGAAGCTTTCTTT
CASSGRQGGDTEAFF
>TRBD2|TRBJ2-1|TRBV18
TGTGCCAGCTCACCACGGTCTAGCGGGACCGTGAATGAGCAGTTCTTC
CASSPRSSGTVNEQFF
>NA|TRBJ1-2|TRBV7-8
TGTGCCAGCAGCCTCCCAGGGACCTACTATGGCTACACCTTC
CASSLPGTYYGYTF
>TRBD2|TRBJ2-2|TRBV7-2
TGTGCCAGCAGAATAGCGGGGGTTAAAACCGGGGAGCTGTTTTTT
CASRIAGVKTGELFF
>NA|TRBJ2-7|TRBV5-4
TGTGCCAGCAGCTCCAGCTCCTACGAGCAGTACTTC
CASSSSSYEQYF
>TRBD1|TRBJ1-2|TRBV18
TGTGCCAGCTCCCCCCAGGTGGGCACCGGGACAGGAGCTAACTATGGCTACACCTTC
CASSPQVGTGTGANYGYTF
>NA|TRBJ1-1|TRBV4-1
TGCGCCAGCAGCCAAGATAGTCAAGGATACAACACTGAAGCTTTCTTT
CASSQDSQGYNTEAFF
>NA|TRBJ1-1|TRBV7-9
TGTGCCAGCAGCCCGCAGGGCGACCACACTGAAGCTTTCTTT
CASSPQGDHTEAFF
>NA|TRBJ2-5|TRBV7-9
TGTGCCAGCAGCTTATTTTCTGGAATAGAGACCCAGTACTTC
CASSLFSGIETQYF
>TRBD2|TRBJ2-7|TRBV27
TGTGCCAGCAGTCTAGGACTACCGGGACTAGCGGGGTCCTACGAGCAGTACTTC
CASSLGLPGLAGSYEQYF
>NA|TRBJ1-6|TRBV4-1
TGCGCCAGCAGCCAACCTCCCTCAACAACGCGCTATAATTCACCCCTCCACTTT
CASSQPPSTTRYNSPLHF
>NA|TRBJ2-6|TRBV7-2
TGTGCCAGCAGCTTTGCTCGGGACAATTCTGGGGCCAACGTCCTGACTTTC
CASSFARDNSGANVLTF
>NA|TRBJ2-2|TRBV7-3
TGTGCCAGCAGCCGACCGAACACCGGGGAGCTGTTTTTT
CASSRPNTGELFF